Following are 9 T cell receptor beta chains from one sample sequenced in a study of control samples from healthy donors and cancer patients. Sequencing used immunoSEQ multiplex PCR; TCRdb keeps in-frame clones, though not all of them. Its table records 150,000 to 200,000 clones. Input material: blood. The receptors come from a woman aged 25 to 39 in good health.

This rearrangement joins TRBV5-8 to TRBJ1-5; 7 positions agree with TRBD1. CDR1 is SGHTS and CDR2 is YDEGEE in the germline V gene. The CDR3 covers 15 residues. V was pared by 3 bases and J by 3 bases, with 6 bases of the junction left unmatched. CDR3 protein: CASSYGQVANQPQHF. DNA for the CDR3: TGTGCCAGCAGCTACGGACAGGTAGCCAATCAGCCCCAGCATTTT.

CDR3 protein: CASSPRPGGTDSPLHF. The CDR3 DNA reads TGTGCCAGCAGCCCCAGACCAGGGGGCACCGATTCACCCCTCCACTTT. This rearrangement joins TRBV27 to TRBJ1-6; TRBD1 agrees at 8 bases. The CDR3 covers 16 residues. Losses at the gene ends were 6 bases for V and 8 bases for J; bases not matched to a gene: 12. Germline CDR1 and CDR2: MNHEY and SMNVEV (reference sequence).

The chain employs TRBV7-9 and TRBJ1-6; D gene ambiguous. Germline V gene data show CDR1 as SEHNR and CDR2 as FQNEAQ (reference sequence). The CDR3 covers 17 residues. Trimming shortened V by 1 base and J by 0 bases, and 10 bases separated the two germline ends. The CDR3 sequence: CASSLESGFSYNSPLHF. For the CDR3, the DNA is TGTGCCAGCAGCTTAGAGTCTGGGTTCTCCTATAATTCACCCCTCCACTTT. The full variable domain, completed using reference TRBV7-9 and TRBJ1-6, is DTGVSQNPRHKITKRGQNVTFRCDPISEHNRLYWYRQTLGQGPEFLTYFQNEAQLEKSRLLSDRFSAERPKGSFSTLEIQRTEQGDSAMYLCASSLESGFSYNSPLHFGNGTRLTVT.

V and J are TRBV12-3 or TRBV12-4 and TRBJ1-4; the D gene is possibly TRBD1 (5 bases). Trimming shortened V by 1 base and J by 8 bases, and 8 bases separated the two germline ends. The CDR3 covers 13 residues. In DNA, the CDR3 is TGTGCCAGCAGTTTAGAGGGGCGGGAAAAACTGTTTTTT. Translating it yields CASSLEGREKLFF.

The J gene is TRBJ1-5, the V gene TRBV19; D may be TRBD1 (5 bases). CDR3 length equals 13 residues. V was cut by 8 bases and J by 5 bases, with 13 bases left in between. CDR1 is LNHDA and CDR2 is SQIVND in the germline V gene (reference sequence). DNA for the CDR3: TGTGCCAGTCGGGACGAAGGATATCAGCCCCAGCATTTT. Its protein is CASRDEGYQPQHF.

The V and J genes are TRBV9 and TRBJ1-6, with D hard to call. The CDR3 extends over 14 amino acids. V was pared by 0 bases and J by 6 bases, with 7 bases between. The germline CDR1 and CDR2 sequences are SGDLS and YYNGEE. CDR3 sequence: CASSVDVVNSPLHF. The CDR3 region has the DNA TGTGCCAGCAGCGTAGATGTTGTTAATTCACCCCTCCACTTT.

The rearrangement links TRBV27 to TRBJ1-1; 7 bases align to TRBD1. Germline-derived CDR1 and CDR2 are MNHEY and SMNVEV (reference sequence). V lost 3 bases and J lost 9; bases outside the gene matches: 7. The length of the CDR3 is 13 residues. The CDR3 sequence is CASSFSPDRQAFF. The CDR3 DNA sequence: TGTGCCAGCAGTTTCAGTCCGGACAGGCAAGCTTTCTTT.

Note on this clone: Other DNA sequences from this sample encode an identical CDR3 as well. The chain joins TRBV5-1 to TRBJ1-1; D not certain. Germline-derived CDR1 and CDR2 are SGHRS and YFSETQ. The CDR3 totals 13 residues. The V and J ends lost 0 bases and 2 bases respectively, with 5 bases between them. CDR3 sequence (DNA): TGCGCCAGCAGCTTGGAGGTTAACACTGAAGCTTTCTTT. It is translated as CASSLEVNTEAFF.

The rearrangement joins TRBV27 to TRBJ1-1; tentatively, D is TRBD1 (6 bases). The CDR3 loop spans 16 amino acids. Deletions cut 1 base from V and 8 bases from J, with 20 bases between. From germline, CDR1 is MNHEY and CDR2 SMNVEV (reference sequence). The CDR3 DNA is TGTGCCAGCAGTTTATTTTTTTCGTTGGGGAGGGGGGAAGCTTTCTTT. It is translated as CASSLFFSLGRGEAFF.